The subject of this entry is one T cell receptor (beta chain). Through a sample-barcoded 5' primer and a J-beta primer mix, a second PCR was run for roughly 6 to 11 cycles. TCRdb ran MiXCR on the 5' RACE reads and lists one entry per CDR3 protein. The data show fewer than 1,000,000 distinct CDR3 sequences, around 45% seen once. Germline V gene data show CDR1 as SQVTM and CDR2 as ANQGSEA. V was pared by 4 bases and J by 2 bases, with 16 bases between. The CDR3 is 15 amino acids. This entry belongs to a study of blood T cells in healthy people across ages. The sequence was obtained from a man between 60 and 75 years old in good health. The sequencing sample was made of blood. This chain joins TRBV29-1 and TRBJ2-3; D is possibly TRBD1 or TRBD2 (7 bases each). The CDR3 region has the DNA TGCAGCGTTGCAAGACAGGGAGGGGACACAGATACGCAGTATTTT. Its protein is CSVARQGGDTDTQYF.